This T cell receptor (beta chain) was obtained from a study of cytomegalovirus exposure and HLA in healthy donors. Study context: A prior study identified 100 million to 130 million unique TCR beta sequences from about 200 million T cells.

Germline V gives CDR1 MDHEN, CDR2 SYDVKM. V dropped 7 bases and J dropped 4 bases, with 17 bases sitting between them. The CDR3 runs 14 residues. Use of 60 Vbeta and 13 Jbeta primers characterized the PCR. Original processing notes: Per a later analysis, the number of unique TCR beta chains was some 82 million, of which around 9.9 million were shared. TCRdb's table, derived via immunoSEQ multiplex PCR, lists solely in-frame clones and lacks some. The V and J calls and clone size were taken over from that table, and D and trimming were inferred from the DNA. The sample has under 250,000 clones, about 80% seen once.

Sequencing used PBMCs. V usage is TRBV28 and J usage is TRBJ2-7; a weak D match, TRBD2 (6 bases). The TCR was taken from a man in his thirties or forties in good health and CMV-seronegative. The CDR3 coding sequence is TGTGCCAGCACCCCTTCGGGGGTCCTTTACGAGCAGTACTTC. Translated: CASTPSGVLYEQYF.